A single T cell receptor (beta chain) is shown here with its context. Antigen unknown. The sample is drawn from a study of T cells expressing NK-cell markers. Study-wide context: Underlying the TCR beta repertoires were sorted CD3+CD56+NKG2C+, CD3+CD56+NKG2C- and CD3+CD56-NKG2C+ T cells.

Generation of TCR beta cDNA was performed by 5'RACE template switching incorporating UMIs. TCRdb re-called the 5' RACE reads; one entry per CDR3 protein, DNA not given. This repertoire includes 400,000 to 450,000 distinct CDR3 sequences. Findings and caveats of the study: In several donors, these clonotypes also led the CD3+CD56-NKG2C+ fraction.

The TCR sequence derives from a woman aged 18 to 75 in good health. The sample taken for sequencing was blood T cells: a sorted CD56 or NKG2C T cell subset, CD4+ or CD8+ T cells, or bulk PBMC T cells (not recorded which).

This CDR3 reads CASSLQVQGTGELFF. V and J are TRBV7-2 and TRBJ2-2; TCRdb's D call of TRBD1 is untestable without DNA. Looked up from germline, CDR1 is SGHTA and CDR2 is FQGNSA. The CDR3 spans 15 residues.